This TCR beta chain was sequenced in a study of early T cells in non-severe SARS-CoV-2 infection. One entry per CDR3 protein results from TCRdb running MiXCR on the 5' RACE reads. Of some 87,000 distinct CDR3 sequences detected, around 13% appear once; the ten largest clones hold about 1%. Germline-derived CDR1 and CDR2 are SGHTA and FQGNSA. The V gene lost 4 bases and the J gene lost 3 bases, with 11 bases spanning the gap. CDR3 length: 14 amino acids. This chain connects TRBV7-2 to TRBJ2-3, with a possible D match to TRBD1 (6 bases). Material for sequencing was whole blood. The receptor was isolated from an adult who was a healthcare worker with PCR-confirmed SARS-CoV-2 infection or an uninfected control (not recorded which). Here the CDR3 reads CASSSRRGTDTQYF. DNA of the CDR3: TGTGCCAGCAGCTCCCGCAGGGGAACAGATACGCAGTATTTT.